The entry below describes one TCR beta chain. This entry is derived from a study of blood T cell repertoires in COVID-19. Study-wide background: The United States, Italy and Spain were the sources of the acute and convalescent COVID-19 samples. PBMCs, B-cell-depleted T cells, or T cells provided the cDNA or gDNA that made up the material.

In the study's own analysis: By means of reference gene primer amplification, nucleated cell counts were estimated. The table came from immunoSEQ multiplex PCR; TCRdb's copy has only in-frame clones and leaves some out. The V and J calls and the clone size are those of that table, but D and trimming were determined from the DNA. In the table there are tens of thousands of clones, 79% of which are singletons. The clonotype was recovered from a man aged 55-75 years with active or convalescent COVID-19. The material sequenced was peripheral blood.

The CDR3 protein is CASSEQGRIYYGYTF. The CDR3 DNA reads TGTGCCAGCAGTGAACAGGGGCGCATATACTATGGCTACACCTTC. The rearrangement links TRBV6-1 to TRBJ1-2; weak D call: TRBD1 (6 bases). Trimming cost V 2 bases and J 3 bases, with 13 bases left between them. CDR3 length: 15 residues. Germline values: CDR1 MNHNS, CDR2 SASEGT.